This record looks at one TCR beta chain sequence and its context. This specimen belongs to a study of T cells in Graves' hyperthyroidism and ophthalmopathy. Study summary: Sampling of peripheral blood happened at initial diagnosis, prior to any treatment.

The CDR3 regions of TCR beta were amplified from RNA transcripts. The TCR CDR3 first-round RT-PCR relied on the HTBI primer set. MiXCR, applied by TCRdb to the multiplex PCR reads, yields one record per CDR3 protein. The data show approximately 400,000 distinct CDR3 sequences, with roughly 14% seen just once and more than 20% held by the top ten. Germline trimming cut 4 bases from V and 3 bases from J; bases unmatched to any gene: 2. The CDR3 length is 13 residues. CDR1 and CDR2 (germline): GTSNPN, SVGIG (reference sequence). Blood from later-ophthalmopathy patients was taken at first hyperthyroidism diagnosis. 10 ml of fresh peripheral blood supplied the PBMCs.

The V and J genes are TRBV30 and TRBJ2-5; 10 positions match TRBD1. This sequence originates from a man aged 25-45 years with Graves' hyperthyroidism that later progressed to Graves' ophthalmopathy. The sequencing input was blood. The CDR3 DNA reads TGTGCCTGGACCGGACAGGGGGAAGAGACCCAGTACTTC. It yields the protein CAWTGQGEETQYF. The complete variable domain, with remaining parts taken from reference TRBV30 and TRBJ2-5, reads SQTIHQWPATLVQPVGSPLSLECTVEGTSNPNLYWYRQAAGRGLQLLFYSVGIGQISSEVPQNLSASRPQDRQFILSSKKLLLSDSGFYLCAWTGQGEETQYFGPGTRLLVL.